The T cell receptor beta chain described here comes from a study of CD8+ T cells in alopecia areata. Reverse transcribed after extraction, RNA yielded cDNA as the sequencing template. The protocol was immunoSEQ multiplex PCR, while the TCRdb copy is restricted to in-frame clones and leaves out a portion. The profile shows around 140,000 clones, approximately 49% of them singletons. Per germline, CDR1 LNHDA and CDR2 SQIVND (reference sequence). The CDR3 is made up of 15 amino acids. Deletions cut 1 base from V and 1 base from J, with 10 bases between. The clonotype comes from a human donor with alopecia areata. This specimen was CD8+ T cells sorted from blood, taken at week 0. The V call is TRBV19, the J call TRBJ1-1; maybe TRBD1 (5 bases). The CDR3 DNA reads as TGTGCCAGTAGTATAGTTGCAGGGACGAACACTGAAGCTTTCTTT. Amino acids: CASSIVAGTNTEAFF.